This record concerns one T cell receptor beta chain sequence. No antigen is known for it. This entry belongs to a study of radiotherapy plus CTLA-4 blockade in lung cancer. Across the study: Objective responses were observed in 15% to 20% of patients, and disease control was achieved by approximately 30%.

Germline loops: CDR1 SGHTA, CDR2 FQGTGA. V was pared by 2 bases and J by 7 bases, with 11 bases between. The CDR3 runs 13 residues. Clones were read by immunoSEQ multiplex PCR, and TCRdb kept only the in-frame ones, dropping some. The sample records some 110,000 clones, 70% to 90% being singletons. Study-wide results and caveats: Reported findings show early blood T cell clone dynamics, with interferon-beta, best predicted response. In blood, after radiotherapy plus ipilimumab, tumor-derived TCR clones expanded.

This sequence joins TRBV7-3 and TRBJ2-5; D gene unclear. This sequence was found in a human donor with non-small cell lung cancer that progressed on radiotherapy plus ipilimumab. Sequences were derived from peripheral blood, sampled from a patient treated with radiotherapy plus ipilimumab. This CDR3 is CASSLSPGGTQYF. The CDR3 coding sequence is TGTGCCAGCAGCTTATCCCCTGGCGGGACCCAGTACTTC.